The source of this T cell receptor (beta chain) is a study of cytomegalovirus exposure and HLA in healthy donors. Study-wide results and limits: Most CMV-associated TCR beta chains were later found to appear HLA-restricted. Earlier results showed most TCR beta V segments being productive about 87% or about 30% of the time.

On this clone itself: Its specificity is not known.

The J segment lost 3 bases and the V segment lost 5 bases, leaving 3 bases of the junction unmatched. CDR3 length equals 13 residues. Germline-derived CDR1 and CDR2 are SGHTA and FQGNSA. Use of 60 Vbeta and 13 Jbeta primers characterized the PCR. In the study's own analysis: In a later analysis, 8.5 million to 14 million of about 80 million unique beta chains occurred in at least two donors. The method was immunoSEQ multiplex PCR; TCRdb's version includes in-frame clones alone and lacks a portion of them. The V and J calls and clone size were taken over from that table, and D and trimming were inferred from the DNA. The profile covers roughly 100,000 clones, with about two thirds appearing a single time and about 22% taken by the ten largest.

The chain has TRBV7-2 and TRBJ1-2, with 7 bases lining up with TRBD1. The sequence was collected from a woman between 45 and 65 years old in good health and CMV-seropositive. Sequencing was done on a sample of PBMCs. CDR3: CASSQGGDYGYTF. DNA of the CDR3: TGTGCCAGCAGCCAGGGGGGTGACTATGGCTACACCTTC.